Listed below are T cell receptor beta chains from one sample, sequenced in a study of cytomegalovirus exposure and HLA in healthy donors. Some clones are missing from TCRdb's copy, which holds only in-frame ones; the method was immunoSEQ multiplex PCR. The repertoire has some 91,000 clones, about 76% of them found once; the top ten carry about 6.6%. The specimen sequenced was PBMCs. The receptors shown here come from a man aged 40-50 years in good health and CMV-seropositive. Both conserved end residues are part of each CDR3. The D gene is left open where the match is weak. Not every row has a clone size; where given, it reads once, few, many or a size class.

d_call	v_call	j_call	clone_size	cdr3_nt	cdr3_aa
-	TRBV4-1	TRBJ2-2	-	TGCGCCAGCAGCCTCCCAAAGGGGGGGGCAGGCACCGGGGAGCTGTTTTTT	CASSLPKGGAGTGELFF
-	TRBV7-9	TRBJ2-2	-	TGTGCCAGCTCCACCTCAGTCGGGGAGCTGTTTTTT	CASSTSVGELFF
-	TRBV27	TRBJ1-6	-	TGTGCCAGCAGTTCGTATCGGACGGGGGGTCCACCCCTCCACTTT	CASSSYRTGGPPLHF
TRBD2	TRBV11-2	TRBJ2-3	-	TGTGCCAGCAGCTTTCTAGCGGGGCCGAGCACAGATACGCAGTATTTT	CASSFLAGPSTDTQYF
TRBD2	TRBV4-2	TRBJ2-1	-	TGTGCCAGCAGCCAACCACTAGCGGAGGAGCAGTTCTTC	CASSQPLAEEQFF
TRBD1	TRBV5-1	TRBJ1-4	-	TGCGCCAGCAGCTTGGGGCAGGGGGTAACTAATGAAAAACTGTTTTTT	CASSLGQGVTNEKLFF
-	TRBV19	TRBJ2-5	-	TGTGCCAGTAGTTGGGCAGGGGGGGAGACCCAGTACTTC	CASSWAGGETQYF
TRBD2	TRBV2	TRBJ2-7	-	TGTGCCAGCAGTGGTTTGGGACTAGCGAGCCCCTACGAGCAGTACTTC	CASSGLGLASPYEQYF
-	TRBV6-6	TRBJ1-2	-	TGTGCCAGCCATGAGGCCTATGGCTACACCTTC	CASHEAYGYTF
TRBD2	TRBV18	TRBJ2-2	few	TGTGCCAGCTCACCAATGACTAGCTTGTACACCGGGGAGCTGTTTTTT	CASSPMTSLYTGELFF
-	TRBV4-3	TRBJ1-3	-	TGCGCCAGCAGCCAAGCGGCACAGGTCCGCGGAAACACCATATATTTT	CASSQAAQVRGNTIYF
-	TRBV5-8	TRBJ2-1	-	TGTGCCAGCAGCTTGGGGGCAGTCTCCTACAATGAGCAGTTCTTC	CASSLGAVSYNEQFF
-	TRBV27	TRBJ1-6	-	TGTGCCAGCAGTTTGGGCAGCTTAGTTTCACCCCTCCACTTT	CASSLGSLVSPLHF
TRBD2	TRBV9	TRBJ2-3	-	TGTGCCAGCAGCGACCCTAGCGGGGGGGCCGAGACAGATACGCAGTATTTT	CASSDPSGGAETDTQYF
-	TRBV13	TRBJ2-2	-	TGTGCCAGCAGCCATACAGGCACCGGGGAGCTGTTTTTT	CASSHTGTGELFF
-	TRBV7-9	TRBJ1-5	-	TGTGCCAGCAGCCACCACGGGGGCAATCAGCCCCAGCATTTT	CASSHHGGNQPQHF
-	TRBV27	TRBJ2-7	once	TGTGCCAGCAGTTTATCGGGCCACGAGCAGTACTTC	CASSLSGHEQYF
TRBD2	TRBV4-3	TRBJ2-1	-	TGCGCCAGCAGCCAAGTCCGCATAGCGGGAGGGCCGGGGAATGAGCAGTTCTTC	CASSQVRIAGGPGNEQFF
TRBD1	TRBV5-1	TRBJ1-1	-	TGCGCCAGCAGCTTGGAAGGACTACCGACAGGGGGCGGCACATGGGGTGAAGCTTTCTTT	CASSLEGLPTGGGTWGEAFF
TRBD1	TRBV5-1	TRBJ1-2	-	TGCGCCAGTACCGGGACAGCTAACTATGGCTACACCTTC	CASTGTANYGYTF
-	TRBV9	TRBJ2-7	-	TGTGCCAGCAGCGATGACAGTTACGAGCAGTACTTC	CASSDDSYEQYF
TRBD1	TRBV28	TRBJ2-7	-	TGTGCCAGCAGTGGGCCTGGACAGGGGTCCTACGAGCAGTACTTC	CASSGPGQGSYEQYF
-	TRBV7-9	TRBJ1-1	-	TGTGCCAGCAGCTTCTACAGGGACGGGGACACTGAAGCTTTCTTT	CASSFYRDGDTEAFF
-	TRBV15	TRBJ2-3	-	TGTGCCACCAGCAGAGAGGAAACGGGACTCACCACAGATACGCAGTATTTT	CATSREETGLTTDTQYF
-	TRBV4-1	TRBJ1-5	-	TGCGCCAGCAGCCAAGCGGCAGGGGAAGGAAATCAGCCCCAGCATTTT	CASSQAAGEGNQPQHF
-	TRBV19	TRBJ1-5	-	TGTGCCAGTAGTATAGATGAACTCAATCAGCCCCAGCATTTT	CASSIDELNQPQHF
TRBD1	TRBV2	TRBJ1-1	-	TGTGCCAGCAGCCAACAGGGGCAAACTGAAGCTTTCTTT	CASSQQGQTEAFF
-	TRBV27	TRBJ2-7	-	TGTGCCAGCACCCTCGATAAGCGCGGAGGGGAGCAGTACTTC	CASTLDKRGGEQYF
TRBD1	TRBV27	TRBJ1-2	once	TGTGCCAGCAGTCCCAAGGACAGGCTTACTAACTATGGCTACACCTTC	CASSPKDRLTNYGYTF
-	TRBV11-2	TRBJ1-2	few	TGTGCCAGCAGCTTCTTAGGGGTAGACTATGGCTACACCTTC	CASSFLGVDYGYTF
TRBD1	TRBV5-1	TRBJ2-7	few	TGCGCCAGCAGCTTGGCACAGGGGGCTTACGAGCAGTACTTC	CASSLAQGAYEQYF
TRBD2	TRBV7-2	TRBJ2-7	-	TGTGCCAGCAGCAGATTAGCGGGGCAGAGCTCCTACGAGCAGTACTTC	CASSRLAGQSSYEQYF
-	TRBV2	TRBJ1-3	-	TGTGCCAGCAGTGAAAGCGGGGCGCGCGGAAACACCATATATTTT	CASSESGARGNTIYF
-	TRBV2	TRBJ2-7	few	TGTGCCAGCAGTGAAGCGCTTCTCCGAGAATACGAGCAGTACTTC	CASSEALLREYEQYF
-	TRBV7-8	TRBJ1-5	-	TGTGCCAGCAGCTTAGCGTATGGAGGGGCACAGCCCCAGCATTTT	CASSLAYGGAQPQHF
-	TRBV27	TRBJ2-3	few	TGTGCCAGCAGTTTAGTAAACACCGGGGATACGCAGTATTTT	CASSLVNTGDTQYF
TRBD2	TRBV19	TRBJ2-3	-	TGTGCCAGTAGCCTCGGACTAGCGGGGGGGCGGGGGACAGATACGCAGTATTTT	CASSLGLAGGRGTDTQYF
-	TRBV7-8	TRBJ2-7	-	TGTGCCAGCAGCCCGCACCAGGGGAACGAGCAGTACTTC	CASSPHQGNEQYF
-	TRBV4-1	TRBJ2-3	-	TGCGCCAGCAGCCAAGACGGGGTAGGCACAGATACGCAGTATTTT	CASSQDGVGTDTQYF
-	TRBV28	TRBJ2-7	-	TGTGCCAGCAGTTCGTGGGCATCCTCCTACGAGCAGTACTTC	CASSSWASSYEQYF
TRBD2	TRBV7-8	TRBJ2-2	-	TGTGCCAGCAGCCCCAGCGGGGGGGCGTACACCGGGGAGCTGTTTTTT	CASSPSGGAYTGELFF
TRBD2	TRBV19	TRBJ2-5	few	TGTGCCAGTAGTCTCGGACTAGCGGGAGGCCAAGAGACCCAGTACTTC	CASSLGLAGGQETQYF
TRBD2	TRBV28	TRBJ2-3	-	TGTGCCAGCAGTCCTTGGGGGGAGGGGAGCACAGATACGCAGTATTTT	CASSPWGEGSTDTQYF
TRBD1	TRBV27	TRBJ2-5	once	TGTGCCAGCAGGAATACAAGGACAGGGTGGGAGACCCAGTACTTC	CASRNTRTGWETQYF
TRBD1	TRBV9	TRBJ1-2	-	TGTGCCAGCAGCTCAGGGGGGACCCTCTATGGCTACACCTTC	CASSSGGTLYGYTF
-	TRBV5-6	TRBJ2-7	-	TGTGCCAGCAGCTTGGAAGGGACTGGCTACGAGCAGTACTTC	CASSLEGTGYEQYF
-	TRBV27	TRBJ2-3	-	TGTGCCAGCAGTTTACTATCTCCGCCAGATACGCAGTATTTT	CASSLLSPPDTQYF
TRBD2	TRBV2	TRBJ2-3	-	TGTGCCACCTCGCCCCCCCGGACTAGCGGGCAAACTAGCACAGATACGCAGTATTTT	CATSPPRTSGQTSTDTQYF
-	TRBV7-3	TRBJ1-1	-	TGTGCCAGCATCAGACAGAGAGGTGACACTGAAGCTTTCTTT	CASIRQRGDTEAFF
-	TRBV28	TRBJ2-7	-	TGTGCCAGCAGTTTCGGCGGGGAGAGCTCCTACGAGCAGTACTTC	CASSFGGESSYEQYF
-	TRBV11-2	TRBJ1-1	-	TGTGCCAGCAGCCATATTACTTGGGGAGCCACGACTGAAGCTTTCTTT	CASSHITWGATTEAFF
-	TRBV6-5	TRBJ2-1	once	TGTGCCAGCCGTGGACAGAGGAGCTCCTACAATGAGCAGTTCTTC	CASRGQRSSYNEQFF
TRBD1	TRBV29-1	TRBJ1-2	-	TGCAGCGTTGAAGAGACAGGGCCCGGCTACACCTTC	CSVEETGPGYTF
TRBD1	TRBV19	TRBJ2-2	-	TGTGCCAGTCTGGCTTACAGGGGCACCGGGGAGCTGTTTTTT	CASLAYRGTGELFF